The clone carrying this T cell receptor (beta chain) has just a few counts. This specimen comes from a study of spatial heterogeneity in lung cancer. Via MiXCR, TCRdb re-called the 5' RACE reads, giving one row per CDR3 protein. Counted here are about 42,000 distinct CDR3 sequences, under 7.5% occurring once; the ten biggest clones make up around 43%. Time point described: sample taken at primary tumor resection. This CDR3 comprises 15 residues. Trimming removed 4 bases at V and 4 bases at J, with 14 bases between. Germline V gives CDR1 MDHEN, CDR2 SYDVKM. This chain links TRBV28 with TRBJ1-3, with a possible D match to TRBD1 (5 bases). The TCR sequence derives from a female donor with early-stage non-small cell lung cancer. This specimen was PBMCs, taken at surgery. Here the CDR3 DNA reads TGTGCCAGCAGTTATGCATTGGGGCAGGGAAACACCATATATTTT. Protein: CASSYALGQGNTIYF.